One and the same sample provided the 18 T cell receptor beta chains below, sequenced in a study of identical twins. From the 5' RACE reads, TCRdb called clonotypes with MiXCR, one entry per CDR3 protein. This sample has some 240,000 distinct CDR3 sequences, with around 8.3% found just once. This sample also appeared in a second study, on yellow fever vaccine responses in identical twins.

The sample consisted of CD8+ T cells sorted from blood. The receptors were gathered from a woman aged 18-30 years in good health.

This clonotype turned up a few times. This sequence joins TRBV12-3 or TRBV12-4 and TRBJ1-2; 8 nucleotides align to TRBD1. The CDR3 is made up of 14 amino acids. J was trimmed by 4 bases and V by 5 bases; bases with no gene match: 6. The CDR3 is CASSLKTGVYGYTF. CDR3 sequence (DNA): TGTGCCAGCAGTCTTAAGACAGGGGTCTATGGCTACACCTTC.

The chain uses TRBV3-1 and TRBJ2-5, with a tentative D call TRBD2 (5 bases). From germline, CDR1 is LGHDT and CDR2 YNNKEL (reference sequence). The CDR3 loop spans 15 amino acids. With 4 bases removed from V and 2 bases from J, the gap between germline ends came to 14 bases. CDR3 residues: CASSPLKLGQETQYF. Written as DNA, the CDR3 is TGTGCCAGCAGCCCGCTCAAACTAGGGCAAGAGACCCAGTACTTC.

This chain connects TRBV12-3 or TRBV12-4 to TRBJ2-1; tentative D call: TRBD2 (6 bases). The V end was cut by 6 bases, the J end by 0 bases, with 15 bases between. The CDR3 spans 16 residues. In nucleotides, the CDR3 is TGTGCCAGCAGAGTCTGGGGCGGGGACTCCTACAATGAGCAGTTCTTC. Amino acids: CASRVWGGDSYNEQFF.

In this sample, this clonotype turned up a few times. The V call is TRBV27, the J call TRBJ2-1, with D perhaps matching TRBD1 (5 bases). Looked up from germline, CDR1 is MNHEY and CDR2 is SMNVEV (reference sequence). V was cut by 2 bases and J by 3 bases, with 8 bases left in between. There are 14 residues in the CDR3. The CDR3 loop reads CASSLRGNYNEQFF. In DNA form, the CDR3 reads TGTGCCAGCAGTTTAAGGGGTAACTACAATGAGCAGTTCTTC.

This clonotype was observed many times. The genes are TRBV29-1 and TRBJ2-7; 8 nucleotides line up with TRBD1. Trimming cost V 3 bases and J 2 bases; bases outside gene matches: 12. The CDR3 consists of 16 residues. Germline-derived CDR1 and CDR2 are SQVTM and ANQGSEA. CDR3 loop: CSVEGVEGQDPYEQYF. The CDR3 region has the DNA TGCAGCGTTGAGGGAGTTGAGGGACAGGATCCCTACGAGCAGTACTTC.

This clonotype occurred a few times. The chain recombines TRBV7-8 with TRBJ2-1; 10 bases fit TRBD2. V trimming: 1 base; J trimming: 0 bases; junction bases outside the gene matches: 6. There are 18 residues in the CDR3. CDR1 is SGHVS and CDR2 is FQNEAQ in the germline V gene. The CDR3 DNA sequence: TGTGCCAGCAGCTTAGGCCCTAGCGGGGGCGTCTCCTACAATGAGCAGTTCTTC. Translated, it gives CASSLGPSGGVSYNEQFF.

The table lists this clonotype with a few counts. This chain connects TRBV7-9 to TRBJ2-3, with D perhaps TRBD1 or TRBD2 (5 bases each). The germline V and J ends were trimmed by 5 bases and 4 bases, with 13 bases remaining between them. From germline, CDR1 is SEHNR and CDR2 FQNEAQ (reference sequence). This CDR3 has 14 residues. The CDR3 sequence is CASSEGLGADTQYF. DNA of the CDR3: TGTGCCAGCAGCGAGGGGTTAGGGGCAGATACGCAGTATTTT. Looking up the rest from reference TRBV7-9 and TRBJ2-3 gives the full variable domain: DTGVSQNPRHKITKRGQNVTFRCDPISEHNRLYWYRQTLGQGPEFLTYFQNEAQLEKSRLLSDRFSAERPKGSFSTLEIQRTEQGDSAMYLCASSEGLGADTQYFGPGTRLTVL.

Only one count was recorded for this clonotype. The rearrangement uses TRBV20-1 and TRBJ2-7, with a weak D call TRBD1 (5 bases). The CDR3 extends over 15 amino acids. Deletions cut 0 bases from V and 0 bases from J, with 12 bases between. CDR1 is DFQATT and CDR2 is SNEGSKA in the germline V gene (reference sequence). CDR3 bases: TGCAGTGCTAGAGATTTGGGGCCTAGCTCCTACGAGCAGTACTTC. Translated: CSARDLGPSSYEQYF.

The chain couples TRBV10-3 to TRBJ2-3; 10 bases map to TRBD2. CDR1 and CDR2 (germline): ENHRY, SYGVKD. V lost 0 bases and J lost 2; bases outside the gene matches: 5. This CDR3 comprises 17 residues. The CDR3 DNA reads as TGTGCCATCAGTGAGTCCCTAGCGGGGGACTTCACAGATACGCAGTATTTT. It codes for CAISESLAGDFTDTQYF.

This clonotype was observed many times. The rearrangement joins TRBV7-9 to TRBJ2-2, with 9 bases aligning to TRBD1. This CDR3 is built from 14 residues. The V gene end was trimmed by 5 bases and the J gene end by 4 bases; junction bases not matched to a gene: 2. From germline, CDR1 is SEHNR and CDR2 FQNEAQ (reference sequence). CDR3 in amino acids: CASSRQGVTGELFF. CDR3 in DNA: TGTGCCAGCAGCCGACAGGGGGTCACCGGGGAGCTGTTTTTT. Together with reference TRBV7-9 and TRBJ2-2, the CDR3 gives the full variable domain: DTGVSQNPRHKITKRGQNVTFRCDPISEHNRLYWYRQTLGQGPEFLTYFQNEAQLEKSRLLSDRFSAERPKGSFSTLEIQRTEQGDSAMYLCASSRQGVTGELFFGEGSRLTVL.

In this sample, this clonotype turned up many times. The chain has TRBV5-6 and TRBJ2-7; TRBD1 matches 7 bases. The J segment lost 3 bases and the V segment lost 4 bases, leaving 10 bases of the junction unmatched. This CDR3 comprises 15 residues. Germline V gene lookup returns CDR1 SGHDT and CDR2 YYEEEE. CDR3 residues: CASSPETGILYEQYF. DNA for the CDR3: TGTGCCAGCAGCCCTGAGACAGGGATACTCTACGAGCAGTACTTC.

CDR3: CASSQGPQGQANYGYTF. The CDR3 DNA reads as TGCGCCAGCAGCCAAGGACCTCAGGGCCAAGCTAACTATGGCTACACCTTC. The chain uses TRBV4-1 and TRBJ1-2; maybe TRBD1 (5 bases). Germline values: CDR1 MGHRA, CDR2 YSYEKL. V gave up 1 base and J gave up 0 bases, with 15 bases separating them. This CDR3 has 17 amino acids.

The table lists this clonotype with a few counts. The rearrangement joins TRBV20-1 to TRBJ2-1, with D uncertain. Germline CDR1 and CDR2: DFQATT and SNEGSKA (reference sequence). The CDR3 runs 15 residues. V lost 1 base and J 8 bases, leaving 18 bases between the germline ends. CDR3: CSARVLHPGRDEQFF. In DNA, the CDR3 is TGCAGTGCTAGAGTTCTGCACCCAGGAAGAGATGAGCAGTTCTTC.

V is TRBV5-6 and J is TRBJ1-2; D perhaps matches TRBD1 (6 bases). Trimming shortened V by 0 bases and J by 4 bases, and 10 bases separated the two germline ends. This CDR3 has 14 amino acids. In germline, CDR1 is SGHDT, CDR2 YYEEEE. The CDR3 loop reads CASSLEQGAYGYTF. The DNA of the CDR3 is TGTGCCAGCAGCTTGGAACAGGGAGCCTATGGCTACACCTTC.

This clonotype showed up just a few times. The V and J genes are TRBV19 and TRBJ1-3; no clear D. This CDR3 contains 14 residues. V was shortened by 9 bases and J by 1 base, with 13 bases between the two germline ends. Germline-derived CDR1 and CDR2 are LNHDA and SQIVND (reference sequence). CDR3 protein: CARDLTSSGNTIYF. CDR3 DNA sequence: TGTGCCAGAGACCTTACATCGTCTGGAAACACCATATATTTT.

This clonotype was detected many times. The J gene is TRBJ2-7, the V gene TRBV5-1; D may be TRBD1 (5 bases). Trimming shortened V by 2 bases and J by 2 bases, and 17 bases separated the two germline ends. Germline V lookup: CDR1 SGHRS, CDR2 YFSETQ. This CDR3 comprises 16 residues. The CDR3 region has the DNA TGCGCCAGCAGCTTCGGACACCCTATTAAACCCTACGAGCAGTACTTC. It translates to CASSFGHPIKPYEQYF.

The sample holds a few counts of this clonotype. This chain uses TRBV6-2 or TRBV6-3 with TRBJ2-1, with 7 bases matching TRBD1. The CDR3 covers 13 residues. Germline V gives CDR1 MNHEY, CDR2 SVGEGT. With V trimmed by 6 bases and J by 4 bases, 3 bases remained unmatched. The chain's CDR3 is CASRLQGYNEQFF. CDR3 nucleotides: TGTGCCAGCAGACTACAGGGGTACAATGAGCAGTTCTTC.

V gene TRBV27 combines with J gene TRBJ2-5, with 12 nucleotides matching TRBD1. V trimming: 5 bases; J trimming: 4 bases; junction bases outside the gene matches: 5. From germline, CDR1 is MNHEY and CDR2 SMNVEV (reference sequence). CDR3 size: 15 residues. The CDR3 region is CASSQLGQGAETQYF. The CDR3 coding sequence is TGTGCCAGCAGTCAACTGGGACAGGGGGCAGAGACCCAGTACTTC.